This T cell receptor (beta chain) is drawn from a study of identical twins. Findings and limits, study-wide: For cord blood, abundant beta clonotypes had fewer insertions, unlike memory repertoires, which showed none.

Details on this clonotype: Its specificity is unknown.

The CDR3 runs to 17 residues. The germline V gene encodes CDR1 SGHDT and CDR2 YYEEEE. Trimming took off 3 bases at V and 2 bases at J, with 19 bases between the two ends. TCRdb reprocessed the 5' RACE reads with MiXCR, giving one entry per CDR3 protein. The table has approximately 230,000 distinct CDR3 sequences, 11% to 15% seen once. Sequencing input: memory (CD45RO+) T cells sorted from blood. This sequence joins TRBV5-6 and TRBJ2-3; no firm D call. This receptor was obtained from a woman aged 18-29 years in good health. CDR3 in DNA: TGTGCCAGCAGCTATGGGCTCCGGATGGCCCTCACAGATACGCAGTATTTT. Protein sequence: CASSYGLRMALTDTQYF. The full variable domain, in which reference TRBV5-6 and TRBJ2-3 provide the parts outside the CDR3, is DAGVTQSPTHLIKTRGQQVTLRCSPKSGHDTVSWYQQALGQGPQFIFQYYEEEERQRGNFPDRFSGHQFPNYSSELNVNALLLGDSALYLCASSYGLRMALTDTQYFGPGTRLTVL.